The clone carrying this T cell receptor (beta chain) has just a few counts. Its antigen is as yet unknown. The data derive from a study of cytomegalovirus exposure and HLA in healthy donors. Use of 60 Vbeta and 13 Jbeta primers characterized the PCR. Only in-frame clones appear in the TCRdb table, and some are missing; sequencing was by immunoSEQ multiplex PCR. The repertoire holds fewer than 200,000 clones, with about 10% as singletons. Study-level findings and limits: Whilst most TCR sequences proved rare, a subset of public TCRs occurred across many donors.

Trimming removed 4 bases from V and 6 bases from J; junction bases left unmatched: 7. The CDR3 covers 14 residues. The germline CDR1 and CDR2 sequences are SGHRS and YFSETQ. The TCR sequence derives from a woman in her twenties or thirties in good health and CMV-seropositive. The gene calls are TRBV5-1 and TRBJ1-2, with 9 bases lining up with TRBD1. Sequenced: PBMCs. This CDR3 reads CASSLGGDRDGYTF. For the CDR3, the DNA is TGCGCCAGCAGCCTGGGGGGGGACAGGGATGGCTACACCTTC.